The 20 T cell receptor beta chains below all came from one sample that was sequenced in a study of metastatic and nonmetastatic thyroid tumors. TCRdb re-called clones via MiXCR from the PCR reads. The table has roughly 16,000 clones, approximately 30% seen once; the top ten hold over 9.5%. No patient had received any treatment before thyroid surgery. The sequencing sample was made of blood. These receptors were obtained from a female donor with papillary thyroid cancer or a benign thyroid nodule (not recorded which). Some clones in this sample may be carry-over from other donors' samples.

In this sample, this clone turned up many times. Given a much more abundant clone one base away, this may be a read error. Other nucleotide sequences in the sample specify the same CDR3. V is TRBV9 and J is TRBJ2-3; D is uncertain. The germline CDR1 and CDR2 sequences are SGDLS and YYNGEE. The CDR3 has 15 residues. For the CDR3, the DNA is TGTGCCGGCAGCGTAGCTATAAAGGGTTATGATACGCAGTATTTT. It codes for CAGSVAIKGYDTQYF.

The chain is built from TRBV11-2 and TRBJ2-3, with 9 positions matching TRBD1. CDR1 is SGHAT and CDR2 is FQNNGV in the germline V gene. The trim removed 7 bases at V and 3 bases at J, leaving 14 bases unmatched. CDR3 length equals 17 residues. CDR3 residues: CASNSLQGAKGTDTQYF. The CDR3 nucleotides are TGTGCCAGCAACAGCTTACAGGGGGCTAAGGGAACAGATACGCAGTATTTT.

This clone is medium-sized (0.01 to 0.1%) within its sample. The chain joins TRBV20-1 to TRBJ2-7; D perhaps matches TRBD1 (6 bases). The CDR3 is 16 residues long. Trimming shortened V by 6 bases and J by 3 bases, and 24 bases separated the two germline ends. Per germline, CDR1 DFQATT and CDR2 SNEGSKA (reference sequence). CDR3 nucleotides: TGCAGTGCGTTGATATTGGGGACAAAAGGGATCTACGAGCAGTACTTC. Its translation: CSALILGTKGIYEQYF.

The table lists this clone with a few counts. The chain uses TRBV12-3 or TRBV12-4 and TRBJ2-1; TRBD1 matches at 7 bases. V shed 1 base, J shed 6 bases, and the junction held 9 bases outside the gene matches. The CDR3 is 16 residues long. The DNA of the CDR3 is TGTGCCAGCAGTTTAGTCCAAGGGACAGTGACCAATGAGCAGTTCTTC. This codes for CASSLVQGTVTNEQFF.

This clone is labeled medium-sized. The gene calls are TRBV5-1 and TRBJ2-7; the match to TRBD2 covers 13 bases. This CDR3 has 14 residues. V trimming: 4 bases; J trimming: 6 bases; junction bases outside the gene matches: 4. The germline V gene encodes CDR1 SGHRS and CDR2 YFSETQ. In DNA form, the CDR3 reads TGCGCCAGCAGCACGGGACTAGCGGGGTCCGAGCAGTACTTC. The encoded protein is CASSTGLAGSEQYF.

There are a few counts of this clone. One base away lies a much larger clone, so this may be a sequencing read error. The V call is TRBV27, the J call TRBJ2-2; D perhaps matches TRBD2 (5 bases). Germline V lookup: CDR1 MNHEY, CDR2 SMNVEV (reference sequence). The CDR3 is made up of 13 amino acids. CDR3 loop: CASRVQRTGDLSF. CDR3 bases: TGTGCCAGCAGGGTCCAAAGGACCGGGGATCTGTCTTTT.

As for this clone: This may stem from a read error, because a much larger clone lies one nucleotide away. The rearrangement joins TRBV5-4 to TRBJ2-4, with D possibly being TRBD1 or TRBD2 (5 bases each). This CDR3 comprises 15 residues. CDR1 and CDR2 from the germline V gene are SGHNT and YYREEE (reference sequence). This chain's CDR3 is CASSLGSGWGDIHYF. The CDR3 DNA is TGTGCCAGCAGCTTGGGTTCAGGGTGGGGAGACATTCATTACTTC.

In this sample, this clone turned up many times. The rearrangement uses TRBV20-1 and TRBJ2-1; TRBD2 agrees at 8 bases. The ends lost 2 bases at V and 4 bases at J; junction bases unmatched: 16. There are 18 residues in the CDR3. Germline CDR1 is DFQATT and CDR2 is SNEGSKA (reference sequence). The CDR3 nucleotides are TGCAGTGCTAGACCCGAAATAGGGACTAGTCTGGGATACAATGAGCAGTTCTTC. Protein: CSARPEIGTSLGYNEQFF.

The chain has TRBV11-3 and TRBJ2-7; 8 bases agree with TRBD1. With V trimmed by 5 bases and J by 2 bases, 5 bases remained unmatched. There are 14 residues in the CDR3. Germline CDR1 reads SGHNT; CDR2 reads YENEEA. The CDR3 nucleotides are TGTGCCAGCAGCGTCCGGGACAGGCCCTACGAGCAGTACTTC. The encoded protein is CASSVRDRPYEQYF.

The table lists this clone with many counts. The rearrangement joins TRBV27 to TRBJ2-5; 12 bases are shared with TRBD1. The CDR3 runs 14 residues. Germline loops: CDR1 MNHEY, CDR2 SMNVEV (reference sequence). The junction had 4 bases not matched to a gene; V was cut back by 6 bases and J by 5 bases. The CDR3 region has the DNA TGTGCCAGCAGGGCGGGACAGGGGGCCGAGACCCAGTACTTC. Its protein is CASRAGQGAETQYF.

This clone is termed medium-sized. This CDR3 reads CASSPPGGNEAFF. The CDR3 DNA sequence: TGTGCCAGCTCACCCCCAGGGGGGAATGAAGCTTTCTTT. This rearrangement joins TRBV18 to TRBJ1-1, with 7 positions matching TRBD1. V shed 3 bases and J 7 bases; nucleotides not matched to a gene: 5. The V gene's germline CDR1 is KGHSH and CDR2 LQKENI. CDR3 length: 13 residues. Complete variable domain (other parts from reference TRBV18 and TRBJ1-1): NAGVMQNPRHLVRRRGQEARLRCSPMKGHSHVYWYRQLPEEGLKFMVYLQKENIIDESGMPKERFSAEFPKEGPSILRIQQVVRGDSAAYFCASSPPGGNEAFFGQGTRLTVV.

In its sample, this clone was seen many times. The CDR3 bases are TGCAGCGTTGGGGTTCCAGGGTTATTGGGCGCTGAAGCTTTCTTT. Translation: CSVGVPGLLGAEAFF. This rearrangement joins TRBV29-1 to TRBJ1-1, with D maybe TRBD1 (5 bases). Germline V lookup: CDR1 SQVTM, CDR2 ANQGSEA. Trimming removed 4 bases at V and 6 bases at J, with 21 bases between. CDR3 length equals 15 residues.

This clone is judged medium-sized (0.01 to 0.1%). The rearrangement uses TRBV12-3 or TRBV12-4 and TRBJ2-3; weak D call: TRBD2 (5 bases). V lost 6 bases to trimming and J lost 4 bases, with 14 bases between them. The CDR3 is 14 residues long. CDR3 protein: CASSRGRVSDTQYF. Here the CDR3 DNA reads TGTGCCAGCAGCCGAGGGCGGGTTTCAGATACGCAGTATTTT.

This clone occurred many times. The chain joins TRBV11-1 to TRBJ1-2, with no clear D. The V end was cut by 4 bases, the J end by 8 bases, with 23 bases between. The CDR3 contains 16 residues. Germline CDR1 and CDR2: SGHAT and FQDESV (reference sequence). For the CDR3, the DNA is TGTGCCAGCAGCTGGACCCCCGGGTTCGCGGTTGTCGGCTACACCTTC. Protein: CASSWTPGFAVVGYTF.

The sample holds a few counts of this clone. The chain has TRBV5-1 and TRBJ2-7; D is ambiguous. The V gene lost 0 bases and the J gene lost 0 bases, with 10 bases spanning the gap. The CDR3 runs 15 residues. Germline V lookup: CDR1 SGHRS, CDR2 YFSETQ. CDR3 in DNA: TGCGCCAGCAGCTTGGAGGCAGGCGTCTCCTACGAGCAGTACTTC. It yields the protein CASSLEAGVSYEQYF.

The chain combines TRBV7-2 with TRBJ2-1; no reliable D call. The CDR3 is made up of 15 amino acids. The V gene's germline CDR1 is SGHTA and CDR2 FQGNSA. With 0 bases removed from V and 0 bases from J, the gap between germline ends came to 6 bases. The CDR3 spells CASSLAESSYNEQFF. The CDR3 DNA reads as TGTGCCAGCAGCTTAGCGGAGAGCTCCTACAATGAGCAGTTCTTC.

Only a few counts were recorded for this clone. This chain connects TRBV20-1 to TRBJ2-7; 10 nucleotides agree with TRBD2. Germline V gene lookup returns CDR1 DFQATT and CDR2 SNEGSKA (reference sequence). Losses at the gene ends were 2 bases for V and 3 bases for J; bases not matched to a gene: 4. The length of the CDR3 is 14 residues. The CDR3 DNA sequence: TGCAGTGCTAGAACCGGGACTAGCGACTACGAGCAGTACTTC. Its translation is CSARTGTSDYEQYF.

For the CDR3, the DNA is TGTGCCAGCAGTTTATCTGTCAGGGGGCCCTATCAGCCCCAGCATTTT. It yields the protein CASSLSVRGPYQPQHF. The chain links TRBV28 to TRBJ1-5; 8 bases are a match to TRBD1. V lost 1 base to trimming and J lost 5 bases; unmatched junction nucleotides: 7. The CDR3 is 16 amino acids. Germline loops: CDR1 MDHEN, CDR2 SYDVKM.

This clone was seen a few times. The V gene is TRBV6-1, the J gene TRBJ2-2, with D maybe TRBD2 (6 bases). Germline lookup yields CDR1 MNHNS and CDR2 SASEGT. The CDR3 consists of 14 residues. Trimming took 5 bases from V and 1 from J, leaving 8 bases between them. The CDR3 region is CASSRTMNTGELFF. Written as DNA, the CDR3 is TGTGCCAGCAGTCGGACTATGAACACCGGGGAGCTGTTTTTT.

Regarding this clone: A much larger clone lies one base from this, so it may be a read error. The chain combines TRBV20-1 with TRBJ1-2; D possibly corresponds to TRBD1 (5 bases). The germline V gene has CDR1 DFQATT and CDR2 SNEGSKA (reference sequence). Trimming removed 3 bases from V and 6 bases from J, with 23 bases in between. The CDR3 contains 16 residues. The CDR3 DNA is TGCAGTGCTAGGGGGGTTGTGTGGGGTGTTCCTCATGGCTACACCTTC. Translating gives CSARGVVWGVPHGYTF.